This paragraph reports one T cell receptor beta chain. Antigen unknown. Sequence at one end of the junction differs from germline and may be a read error. The source of the sample is a study of long-term antiretroviral therapy in people with HIV. The assay used was immunoSEQ (version v3.0), run at survey level. TCRdb's table, derived via immunoSEQ multiplex PCR, lists solely in-frame clones and lacks some. In the table there are 35,000 or so clones, 70% to 90% of which are singletons. The CDR3 contains 14 residues. Per germline, CDR1 SGHAT and CDR2 FQNNGV. General study results and limits: Post-treatment diversity went higher with ART but stayed below transplant donor controls. Blood dating 2004 to 2017 may reflect older ART regimens. Repertoires in HIV (unlike those of controls) had narrower CDR3 length ranges.

Ahead of DNA extraction, samples held about 0.95-10 million cryopreserved PBMC each. This sequence was found in a man aged 18 to 30 with HIV. Sequencing was performed on unsorted PBMCs, taken 2.2 years after starting antiretroviral therapy. The chain carries TRBV11-2 and TRBJ2-1, with TRBD2 matching over 10 bases. The CDR3 region has the DNA TGTGCCAGCAGCTTAGGCGCCTCTAGCGGGGGATCTATCTTC. This codes for CASSLGASSGGSIF.